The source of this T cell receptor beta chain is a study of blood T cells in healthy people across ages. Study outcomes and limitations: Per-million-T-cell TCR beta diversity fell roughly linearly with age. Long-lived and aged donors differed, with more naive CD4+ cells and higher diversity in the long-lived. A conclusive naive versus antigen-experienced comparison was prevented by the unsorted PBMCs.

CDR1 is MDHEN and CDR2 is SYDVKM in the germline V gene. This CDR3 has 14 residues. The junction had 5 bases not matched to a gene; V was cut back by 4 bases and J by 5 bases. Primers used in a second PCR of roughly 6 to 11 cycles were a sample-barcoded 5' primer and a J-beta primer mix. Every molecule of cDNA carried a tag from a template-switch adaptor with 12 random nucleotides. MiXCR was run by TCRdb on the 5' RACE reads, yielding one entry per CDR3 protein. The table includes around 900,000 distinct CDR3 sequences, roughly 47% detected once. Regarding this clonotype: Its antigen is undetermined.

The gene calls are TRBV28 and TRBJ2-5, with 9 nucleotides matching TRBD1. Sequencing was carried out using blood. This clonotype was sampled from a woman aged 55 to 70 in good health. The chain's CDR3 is CASSSGTGSETQYF. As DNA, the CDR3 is TGTGCCAGCAGTTCCGGGACAGGGTCCGAGACCCAGTACTTC.